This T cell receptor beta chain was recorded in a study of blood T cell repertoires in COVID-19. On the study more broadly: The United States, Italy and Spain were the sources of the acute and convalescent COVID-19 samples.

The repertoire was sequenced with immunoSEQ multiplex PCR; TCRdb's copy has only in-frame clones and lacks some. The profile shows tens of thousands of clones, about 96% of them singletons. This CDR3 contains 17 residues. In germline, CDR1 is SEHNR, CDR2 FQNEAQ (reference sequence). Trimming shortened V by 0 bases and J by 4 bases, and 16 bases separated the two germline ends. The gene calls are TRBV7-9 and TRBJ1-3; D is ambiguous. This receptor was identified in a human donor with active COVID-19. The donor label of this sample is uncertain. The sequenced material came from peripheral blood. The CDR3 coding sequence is TGTGCCAGCAGCTTAGCGTTTGCGGGGAAGAACGGAAACACCATATATTTT. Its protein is CASSLAFAGKNGNTIYF.